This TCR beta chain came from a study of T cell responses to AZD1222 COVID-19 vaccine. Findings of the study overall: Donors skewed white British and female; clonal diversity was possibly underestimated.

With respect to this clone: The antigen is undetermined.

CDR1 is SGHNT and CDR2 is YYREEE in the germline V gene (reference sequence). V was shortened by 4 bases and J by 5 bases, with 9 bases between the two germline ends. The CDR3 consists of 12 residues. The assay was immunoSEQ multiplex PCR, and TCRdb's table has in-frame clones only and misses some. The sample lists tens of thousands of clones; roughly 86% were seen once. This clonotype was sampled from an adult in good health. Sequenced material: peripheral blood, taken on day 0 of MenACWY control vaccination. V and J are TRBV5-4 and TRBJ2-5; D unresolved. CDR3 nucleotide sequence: TGTGCCAGCAGCCAGCCCCGGGAGACCCAGTACTTC. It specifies CASSQPRETQYF. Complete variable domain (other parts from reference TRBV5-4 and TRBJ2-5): ETGVTQSPTHLIKTRGQQVTLRCSSQSGHNTVSWYQQALGQGPQFIFQYYREEENGRGNFPPRFSGLQFPNYSSELNVNALELDDSALYLCASSQPRETQYFGPGTRLLVL.